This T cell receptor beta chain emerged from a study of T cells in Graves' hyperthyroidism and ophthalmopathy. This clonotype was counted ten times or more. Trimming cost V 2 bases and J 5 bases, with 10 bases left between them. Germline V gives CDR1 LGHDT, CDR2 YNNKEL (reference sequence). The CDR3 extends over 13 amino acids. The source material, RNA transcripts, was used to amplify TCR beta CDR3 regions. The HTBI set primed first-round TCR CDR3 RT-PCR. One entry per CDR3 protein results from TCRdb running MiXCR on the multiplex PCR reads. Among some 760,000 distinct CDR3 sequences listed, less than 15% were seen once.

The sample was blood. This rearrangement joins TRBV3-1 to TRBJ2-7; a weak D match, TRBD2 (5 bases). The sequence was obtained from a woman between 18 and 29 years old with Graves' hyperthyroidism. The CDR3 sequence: CASSQLTGNEQYF. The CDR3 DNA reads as TGTGCCAGCAGCCAATTAACCGGGAACGAGCAGTACTTC.